This T cell receptor (beta chain) derives from a study of blood T cell repertoires in COVID-19. On the study more broadly: From the United States, Italy and Spain came samples of acute and convalescent COVID-19. T cells, B-cell-depleted T cells, or PBMCs provided the cDNA or gDNA that served as material.

This CDR3 is 14 amino acids long. The V segment lost 1 base and the J segment 6 bases; nucleotides outside the gene matches: 3. The germline gives CDR1 LGHDT, CDR2 YNNKEL (reference sequence). Under the authors' procedure: Scientists estimated how many nucleated cells there were by amplifying reference gene primers. Assay used: immunoSEQ multiplex PCR; TCRdb lists only in-frame clones, some missing. V and J calls and clone size follow that table, whereas D and trimming were derived from the DNA. Found here are roughly 230,000 clones, about 87% of them singletons; the top ten hold about 1.7%. The rearrangement joins TRBV3-1 (or the pseudogene TRBV3-2) to TRBJ1-5; 7 bases map to TRBD1. This TCR was recovered from a man between 65 and 85 years old with acute or convalescent COVID-19. Sequencing was done on a sample of peripheral blood. This CDR3 is CASSQGAGGQPQHF. CDR3 sequence (DNA): TGTGCCAGCAGCCAAGGGGCAGGGGGTCAGCCCCAGCATTTT.